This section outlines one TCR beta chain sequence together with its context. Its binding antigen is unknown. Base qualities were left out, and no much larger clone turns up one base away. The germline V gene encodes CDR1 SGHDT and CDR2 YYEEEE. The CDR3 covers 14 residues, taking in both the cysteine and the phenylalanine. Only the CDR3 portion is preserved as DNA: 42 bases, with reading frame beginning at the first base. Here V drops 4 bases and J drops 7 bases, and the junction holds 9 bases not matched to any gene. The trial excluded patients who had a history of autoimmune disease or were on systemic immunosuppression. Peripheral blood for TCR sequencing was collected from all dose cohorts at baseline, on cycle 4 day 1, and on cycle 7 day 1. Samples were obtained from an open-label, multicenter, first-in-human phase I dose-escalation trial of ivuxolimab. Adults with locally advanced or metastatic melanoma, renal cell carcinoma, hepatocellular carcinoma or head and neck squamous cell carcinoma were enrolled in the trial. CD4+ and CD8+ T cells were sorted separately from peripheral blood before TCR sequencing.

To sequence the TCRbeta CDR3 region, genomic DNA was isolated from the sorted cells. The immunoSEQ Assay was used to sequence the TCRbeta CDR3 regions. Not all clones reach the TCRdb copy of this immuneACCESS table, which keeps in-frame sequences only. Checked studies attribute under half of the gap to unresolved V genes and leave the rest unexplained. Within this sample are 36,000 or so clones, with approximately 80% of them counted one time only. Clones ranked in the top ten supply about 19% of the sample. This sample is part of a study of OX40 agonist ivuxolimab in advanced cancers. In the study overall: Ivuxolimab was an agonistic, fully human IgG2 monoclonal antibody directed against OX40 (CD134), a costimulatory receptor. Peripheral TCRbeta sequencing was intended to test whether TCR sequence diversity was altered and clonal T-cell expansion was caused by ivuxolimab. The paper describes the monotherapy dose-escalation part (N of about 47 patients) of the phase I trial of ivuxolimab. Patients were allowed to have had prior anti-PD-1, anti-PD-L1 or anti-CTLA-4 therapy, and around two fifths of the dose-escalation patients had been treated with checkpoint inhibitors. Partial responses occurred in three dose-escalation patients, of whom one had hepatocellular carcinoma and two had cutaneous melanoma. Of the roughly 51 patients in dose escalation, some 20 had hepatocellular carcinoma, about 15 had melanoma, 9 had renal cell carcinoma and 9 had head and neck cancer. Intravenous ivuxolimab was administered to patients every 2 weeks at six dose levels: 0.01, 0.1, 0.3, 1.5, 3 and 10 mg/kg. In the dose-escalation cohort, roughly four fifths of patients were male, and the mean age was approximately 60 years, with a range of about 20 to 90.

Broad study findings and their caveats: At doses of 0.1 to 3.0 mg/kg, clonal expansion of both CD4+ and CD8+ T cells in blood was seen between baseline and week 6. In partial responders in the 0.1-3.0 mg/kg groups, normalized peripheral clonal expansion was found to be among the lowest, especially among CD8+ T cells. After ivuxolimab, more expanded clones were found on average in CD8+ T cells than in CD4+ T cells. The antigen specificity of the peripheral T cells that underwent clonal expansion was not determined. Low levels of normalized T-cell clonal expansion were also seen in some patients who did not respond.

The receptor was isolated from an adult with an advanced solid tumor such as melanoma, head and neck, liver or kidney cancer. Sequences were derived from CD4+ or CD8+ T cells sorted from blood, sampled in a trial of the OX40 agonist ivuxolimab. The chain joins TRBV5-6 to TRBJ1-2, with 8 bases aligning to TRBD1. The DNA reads TGTGCCAGCAGCCGGACAGGGCGCCCTATTGGCTACACCTTC. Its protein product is CASSRTGRPIGYTF.